A single sample gave rise to the 29 T cell receptor beta chains below, sequenced in a study of radiotherapy plus CTLA-4 blockade in lung cancer (dated by TCRdb to the late 2010s). Libraries were built with the immunoSEQ multiplex PCR assay. TCRdb carries this immuneACCESS record with in-frame sequences only. Its versions omit some clonotypes, under half of them owing to an unresolved V gene in the studies checked, with the rest unexplained. The sample table lists over 85,000 clones, 88% of them with a count of one. Of the sample, under 5.5% is held by the ten largest clones. The sequences come from peripheral blood, collected from a patient treated with radiotherapy plus ipilimumab. Receptor source: a human donor with non-small cell lung cancer that progressed on radiotherapy plus ipilimumab.

This chain links TRBV9 with TRBJ2-1, with D perhaps matching TRBD2 (6 bases). Germline assignment: CDR1 SGDLS and CDR2 YYNGEE. This CDR3 is built from 13 residues. V was clipped by 3 bases and J by 9 bases, with 13 bases between them. The CDR3 reads CASSARLESEQFF. CDR3 nucleotide sequence: TGTGCCAGCAGCGCAAGACTAGAGAGTGAGCAGTTCTTC.

Concerning this clone itself: This same CDR3 is encoded by further DNA sequences in the sample. The CDR3 DNA follows: TGTGCCTGGAGTGTAGGGGGACGCCGCCTAGTAGAGACCCAGTACTTC. This codes for CAWSVGGRRLVETQYF. The chain employs TRBV30 and TRBJ2-5; the D gene is possibly TRBD1 (6 bases). The CDR3 length is 16 residues. Germline CDR1 GTSNPN, CDR2 SVGIG (reference sequence). V lost 0 bases to trimming and J lost 4 bases, with 18 bases between them.

V is TRBV6-5 and J is TRBJ1-4; D may be TRBD1 (5 bases). The CDR3 sequence is 14 residues long. V dropped 5 bases and J dropped 7 bases, with 14 bases sitting between them. Germline values: CDR1 MNHEY, CDR2 SVGAGI. The CDR3 reads CASSGRASGEKLFF. The CDR3 region has the DNA TGTGCCAGCAGTGGCAGGGCCTCGGGTGAAAAACTGTTTTTT.

This clone came up once. This chain uses TRBV15 with TRBJ2-5; tentatively, D is TRBD1 (6 bases). Germline lookup yields CDR1 LNHNV and CDR2 YYDKDF (reference sequence). The V end was cut by 0 bases, the J end by 1 base, with 15 bases between. The CDR3 covers 17 residues. CDR3 sequence reads: CATSRDRNRAIQETQYF. The CDR3 coding sequence is TGTGCCACCAGCAGAGATCGTAACAGGGCTATCCAAGAGACCCAGTACTTC.

V and J are TRBV9 and TRBJ2-1; D perhaps matches TRBD2 (6 bases). V was pared by 3 bases and J by 6 bases, with 13 bases between. This CDR3 has 14 amino acids. Germline loops: CDR1 SGDLS, CDR2 YYNGEE. CDR3 in amino acids: CASSERLVGNEQFF. CDR3 sequence (DNA): TGTGCCAGCAGCGAACGACTAGTGGGCAATGAGCAGTTCTTC.

The rearrangement links TRBV27 to TRBJ2-5, with D perhaps TRBD1 (6 bases). This CDR3 has 13 residues. Trimming removed 7 bases at V and 6 bases at J, with 15 bases between. Germline-derived CDR1 and CDR2 are MNHEY and SMNVEV (reference sequence). This CDR3 is CASTQGRGKTQYF. The CDR3 DNA is TGTGCCAGCACGCAGGGCAGGGGAAAGACCCAGTACTTC.

The chain employs TRBV11-2 and TRBJ2-5, with 9 positions matching TRBD1. After removal of 5 bases from V and 2 bases from J, the junction contained 6 bases not matched to a gene. Looked up from germline, CDR1 is SGHAT and CDR2 is FQNNGV. This CDR3 spans 15 amino acids. The CDR3 nucleotides are TGTGCCAGCAGCCGGACAGGGGTCGAACAAGAGACCCAGTACTTC. Residues: CASSRTGVEQETQYF.

The chain uses TRBV5-1 and TRBJ2-1; 9 bases are shared with TRBD2. Germline-derived CDR1 and CDR2 are SGHRS and YFSETQ. V lost 4 bases and J lost 8; bases outside the gene matches: 10. The CDR3 is 15 residues long. The CDR3 loop reads CASSQKAGGFDEQFF. The CDR3 nucleotides are TGCGCCAGCAGCCAGAAAGCGGGAGGATTCGATGAGCAGTTCTTC.

Only one count was recorded for this clone. V usage is TRBV30 and J usage is TRBJ1-2; D is possibly TRBD1 (5 bases). The ends were cut back, 1 base at V and 1 base at J, with 10 bases in the middle. Per germline, CDR1 GTSNPN and CDR2 SVGIG (reference sequence). The CDR3 runs to 14 residues. The CDR3 protein is CAWSGGRFNYGYTF. The CDR3 DNA sequence: TGTGCCTGGAGTGGGGGCAGGTTTAACTATGGCTACACCTTC.

The chain employs TRBV29-1 and TRBJ2-3; D is possibly TRBD1 (6 bases). The germline V gene encodes CDR1 SQVTM and CDR2 ANQGSEA. This CDR3 is built from 13 residues. The V end lost 4 bases, the J end lost 3 bases, and 11 bases lay between the germline ends. CDR3 nucleotides: TGCAGCGTTGTGAGGGGACAAACAGATACGCAGTATTTT. Translated: CSVVRGQTDTQYF.

This chain links TRBV2 with TRBJ1-5; unclear D gene. Germline V gene data show CDR1 as SNHLY and CDR2 as FYNNEI. With 7 bases removed from V and 1 base from J, the gap between germline ends came to 11 bases. The CDR3 has 14 amino acids. CDR3 sequence (DNA): TGTGCCAGCAACCTTGGTGGGAGCAATCAGCCCCAGCATTTT. Translation: CASNLGGSNQPQHF. Full variable domain (rest looked up from reference TRBV2 and TRBJ1-5): EPEVTQTPSHQVTQMGQEVILRCVPISNHLYFYWYRQILGQKVEFLVSFYNNEISEKSEIFDDQFSVERPDGSNFTLKIRSTKLEDSAMYFCASNLGGSNQPQHFGDGTRLSIL.

The chain uses TRBV19 and TRBJ2-7; 9 nucleotides agree with TRBD1. V dropped 3 bases and J dropped 5; count of bases not matched to a gene: 11. Germline lookup yields CDR1 LNHDA and CDR2 SQIVND (reference sequence). The CDR3 extends over 16 amino acids. Here the CDR3 reads CASSIQRWTGVHEQYF. As DNA, the CDR3 is TGTGCCAGTAGTATCCAAAGGTGGACAGGGGTCCACGAGCAGTACTTC. Full variable domain (missing parts from reference TRBV19 and TRBJ2-7): DGGITQSPKYLFRKEGQNVTLSCEQNLNHDAMYWYRQDPGQGLRLIYYSQIVNDFQKGDIAEGYSVSREKKESFPLTVTSAQKNPTAFYLCASSIQRWTGVHEQYFGPGTRLTVT.

This clone was detected only a few times. The genes are TRBV19 and TRBJ1-1; 9 bases are shared with TRBD1. Per germline, CDR1 LNHDA and CDR2 SQIVND (reference sequence). This CDR3 is built from 15 residues. Trimming cost V 11 bases and J 0 bases; bases outside gene matches: 10. The CDR3 DNA reads as TGTGCCTCCAGGACAGGGGCAGCCATGAACACTGAAGCTTTCTTT. Its translation is CASRTGAAMNTEAFF.

This sequence joins TRBV9 and TRBJ2-7; 7 bases map to TRBD2. The J segment lost 5 bases and the V segment lost 3 bases, leaving 14 bases of the junction unmatched. The CDR3 runs to 16 residues. Germline CDR1 is SGDLS and CDR2 is YYNGEE. As DNA, the CDR3 is TGTGCCAGCAGCGGAGAGGGTGCTAGCGGTACCAACGAGCAGTACTTC. It translates to CASSGEGASGTNEQYF. The full variable domain, completed using reference TRBV9 and TRBJ2-7, is DSGVTQTPKHLITATGQRVTLRCSPRSGDLSVYWYQQSLDQGLQFLIQYYNGEERAKGNILERFSAQQFPDLHSELNLSSLELGDSALYFCASSGEGASGTNEQYFGPGTRLTVT.

V usage is TRBV4-1 and J usage is TRBJ2-3; D might be TRBD1 (6 bases). CDR3 length equals 16 residues. Germline CDR1 is MGHRA and CDR2 is YSYEKL. Trimming cost V 1 base and J 2 bases, with 13 bases left between them. The CDR3 here is CASSQGGGVFTDTQYF. The CDR3 coding sequence is TGCGCCAGCAGCCAAGGAGGGGGTGTTTTCACAGATACGCAGTATTTT.

The chain combines TRBV6-6 with TRBJ1-1; a possible D gene is TRBD1 (5 bases). The CDR3 has 12 residues. With 5 bases removed from V and 6 bases from J, the gap between germline ends came to 10 bases. The germline V gene encodes CDR1 MNHNY and CDR2 SVGAGI (reference sequence). The CDR3: CASSIGHPEAFF. Written as DNA, the CDR3 is TGTGCCAGCAGTATAGGACACCCTGAAGCTTTCTTT.

The J gene is TRBJ2-7, the V gene TRBV5-4; tentatively, D is TRBD1 or TRBD2 (5 bases each). Germline CDR1 is SGHNT and CDR2 is YYREEE (reference sequence). Between the trimmed V and J ends, which lost 5 bases and 2 bases, there was a span of 11 bases. This CDR3 comprises 13 residues. The CDR3 DNA follows: TGTGCCAGCAGTTCCGGGACCCCCTACGAGCAGTACTTC. It specifies CASSSGTPYEQYF.

The gene calls are TRBV5-4 and TRBJ2-1; D is ambiguous. Germline V CDR1 and CDR2: SGHNT, YYREEE (reference sequence). The V end lost 3 bases, the J end lost 6 bases, and 7 bases lay between the germline ends. The CDR3 is 12 residues long. This chain's CDR3 is CASSSSPNEQFF. The CDR3 region has the DNA TGTGCCAGCAGCTCTAGTCCCAATGAGCAGTTCTTC.

This rearrangement joins TRBV14 to TRBJ2-7, with a tentative D call TRBD1 (5 bases). Germline CDR1 SGHDN, CDR2 FVKESK. V was shortened by 0 bases and J by 3 bases, with 12 bases between the two germline ends. This CDR3 region has 15 residues. DNA of the CDR3: TGTGCCAGCAGCCAAGATCCCAGGGTTGTCTACGAGCAGTACTTC. Protein product: CASSQDPRVVYEQYF.

The J gene is TRBJ1-3, the V gene TRBV6-1; no definite D call. Trimming cost V 4 bases and J 4 bases, with 11 bases left between them. The CDR3 is 14 amino acids. The V gene's germline CDR1 is MNHNS and CDR2 SASEGT. The CDR3 DNA follows: TGTGCCAGCAGTGGTTCAGGAAAGGGAAACACCATATATTTT. Translated, it gives CASSGSGKGNTIYF.

The chain joins TRBV18 to TRBJ2-7; D is undetermined. Between the trimmed V and J ends, which lost 1 base and 7 bases, there was a span of 17 bases. Germline V CDR1 and CDR2: KGHSH, LQKENI. CDR3 length: 15 residues. The CDR3 nucleotides are TGTGCCAGCTCACCACAACGGACGCCGCACATAGAGCAGTACTTC. Translated, it gives CASSPQRTPHIEQYF.

The chain employs TRBV4-1 and TRBJ2-7; 11 bases fit TRBD2. CDR3 length equals 15 residues. CDR1 MGHRA and CDR2 YSYEKL come from the germline V gene. J gave up 4 bases and V 1 base, and 3 bases lay outside the gene matches. The CDR3 coding sequence is TGCGCCAGCAGCCAAGGGACTAGCGGGTTTTACGAGCAGTACTTC. Amino acid sequence: CASSQGTSGFYEQYF.

This clone appeared once. The rearrangement links TRBV7-6 to TRBJ2-7; D may be TRBD1 (5 bases). The V gene lost 3 bases and the J gene lost 2 bases, with 8 bases spanning the gap. Germline CDR1 and CDR2: SGHVS and FNYEAQ. The CDR3 runs 13 residues. As DNA, the CDR3 is TGTGCCAGCAGCTTTTTAGGGGCCTACGAGCAGTACTTC. Encoded protein: CASSFLGAYEQYF.

The rearrangement joins TRBV19 to TRBJ1-1, with D possibly being TRBD1 (6 bases). Trimming cost V 3 bases and J 3 bases, with 17 bases left between them. Germline values: CDR1 LNHDA, CDR2 SQIVND (reference sequence). This CDR3 is 16 amino acids long. The CDR3 is CASSIPGPGGHTEAFF. CDR3 DNA sequence: TGTGCCAGTAGTATTCCCGGCCCCGGGGGGCACACTGAAGCTTTCTTT. Drawing the rest from reference TRBV19 and TRBJ1-1, the complete variable domain is DGGITQSPKYLFRKEGQNVTLSCEQNLNHDAMYWYRQDPGQGLRLIYYSQIVNDFQKGDIAEGYSVSREKKESFPLTVTSAQKNPTAFYLCASSIPGPGGHTEAFFGQGTRLTVV.

In this sample, this clone turned up once. The chain recombines TRBV11-2 with TRBJ2-7; a weak D match, TRBD2 (6 bases). The CDR3 runs 14 residues. Trimming cost V 5 bases and J 4 bases, with 15 bases left between them. Germline V CDR1 and CDR2: SGHAT, FQNNGV. The CDR3: CASSPRRGTYEQYF. The CDR3 region has the DNA TGTGCCAGCAGCCCTCGGCGGGGTACTTACGAGCAGTACTTC.

CDR3 nucleotide sequence: TGCGCCAGCAGCTTGGGACTAGCGGCCTACAATGAGCAGTTCTTC. Translating it yields CASSLGLAAYNEQFF. The chain has TRBV5-1 and TRBJ2-1, with 9 nucleotides matching TRBD2. This CDR3 has 15 residues. J was trimmed by 2 bases and V by 0 bases; bases with no gene match: 0. Germline V CDR1 and CDR2: SGHRS, YFSETQ.

The chain couples TRBV29-1 to TRBJ2-7; no clear D gene. CDR3 length: 10 residues. Germline CDR1 SQVTM, CDR2 ANQGSEA. Trimming took off 4 bases at V and 5 bases at J, with 6 bases between the two ends. The CDR3 protein is CSVGRDEQYF. CDR3 nucleotides: TGCAGCGTTGGACGGGACGAGCAGTACTTC.

This chain joins TRBV19 and TRBJ2-2; 8 bases line up with TRBD1. Germline assignment: CDR1 LNHDA and CDR2 SQIVND (reference sequence). This CDR3 is 16 amino acids long. Losses at the gene ends were 4 bases for V and 6 bases for J; bases not matched to a gene: 10. CDR3 protein: CASSTSDRVGSGELFF. In DNA form, the CDR3 reads TGTGCCAGTAGTACCTCGGACAGGGTCGGTTCCGGGGAGCTGTTTTTT.

This clone was detected only once. The chain links TRBV5-1 to TRBJ1-1; D might be TRBD1 (5 bases). V lost 0 bases, J lost 1 base, and 13 bases lay in between. The CDR3 loop spans 16 amino acids. Germline lookup yields CDR1 SGHRS and CDR2 YFSETQ. The CDR3 DNA reads TGCGCCAGCAGCTTGGAACCGAGGGGACGGAACACTGAAGCTTTCTTT. This gives the protein CASSLEPRGRNTEAFF.